The clone carrying this T cell receptor beta chain was seen a few times. What it binds is not known. Each CDR3 protein is one row after TCRdb ran MiXCR on the 5' RACE reads. The data contain roughly 570,000 distinct CDR3 sequences, just under 10% of them seen just once; the ten biggest clones take up approximately 3%. This record belongs to a study of identical twins. The study's findings and limits: Not following the same donors, the study drew its conclusions from cross-sectional statistical analysis. Within twin pairs, the out-of-frame alpha sequences they shared showed excess low generation probability. Fewer insertions marked abundant cord blood beta clonotypes; young adult naive trended weakly, memory not at all. The presence of invariant MAIT and iNKT cells could partly confound analyses of zero-insertion sequences.

The same data also went into a second study, on yellow fever vaccine responses in identical twins.

Sequencing was performed on PBMCs. The clonotype originates from a young woman in good health.

CDR3 DNA: TGCGCCAGCAGCTTTTTCTCTCCACAAGAGACCCAGTACTTC. This gives the protein CASSFFSPQETQYF. This rearrangement joins TRBV5-1 to TRBJ2-5; D gene unclear. Trimming removed 2 bases at V and 2 bases at J, with 10 bases between. Germline CDR1 and CDR2: SGHRS and YFSETQ. The length of the CDR3 is 14 residues. Full variable domain (outside the CDR3, taken from reference TRBV5-1 and TRBJ2-5): KAGVTQTPRYLIKTRGQQVTLSCSPISGHRSVSWYQQTPGQGLQFLFEYFSETQRNKGNFPGRFSGRQFSNSRSEMNVSTLELGDSALYLCASSFFSPQETQYFGPGTRLLVL.